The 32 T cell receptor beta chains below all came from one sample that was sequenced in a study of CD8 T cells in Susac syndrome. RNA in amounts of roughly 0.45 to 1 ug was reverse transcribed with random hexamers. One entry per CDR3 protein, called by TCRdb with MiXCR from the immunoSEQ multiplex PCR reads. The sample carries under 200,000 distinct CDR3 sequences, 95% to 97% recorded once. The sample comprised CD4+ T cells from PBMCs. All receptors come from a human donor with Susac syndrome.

The CDR3 sequence is CAWTARVTHNEQFF. The CDR3 DNA is TGTGCCTGGACCGCTAGGGTGACGCACAATGAGCAGTTCTTC. The gene calls are TRBV30 and TRBJ2-1, with D uncertain. Germline loops: CDR1 GTSNPN, CDR2 SVGIG (reference sequence). The CDR3 extends over 14 amino acids. Trimming took off 4 bases at V and 5 bases at J, with 15 bases between the two ends. Full variable domain (missing parts from reference TRBV30 and TRBJ2-1): SQTIHQWPATLVQPVGSPLSLECTVEGTSNPNLYWYRQAAGRGLQLLFYSVGIGQISSEVPQNLSASRPQDRQFILSSKKLLLSDSGFYLCAWTARVTHNEQFFGPGTRLTVL.

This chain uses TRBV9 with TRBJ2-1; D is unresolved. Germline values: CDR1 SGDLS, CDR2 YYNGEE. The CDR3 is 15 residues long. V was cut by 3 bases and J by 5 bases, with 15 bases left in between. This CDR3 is CASSAHLKADNEQFF. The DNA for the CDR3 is TGTGCCAGCAGCGCCCACCTAAAGGCGGACAATGAGCAGTTCTTC.

CDR3: CAWSKGSNTEAFF. CDR3 DNA sequence: TGTGCCTGGAGTAAGGGCTCGAACACTGAAGCTTTCTTT. This chain links TRBV30 with TRBJ1-1; D uncertain. Germline V gene sequence: CDR1 GTSNPN, CDR2 SVGIG (reference sequence). Trimming removed 2 bases from V and 1 base from J, with 8 bases in between. This CDR3 is built from 13 residues. Looking up the rest from reference TRBV30 and TRBJ1-1 gives the full variable domain: SQTIHQWPATLVQPVGSPLSLECTVEGTSNPNLYWYRQAAGRGLQLLFYSVGIGQISSEVPQNLSASRPQDRQFILSSKKLLLSDSGFYLCAWSKGSNTEAFFGQGTRLTVV.

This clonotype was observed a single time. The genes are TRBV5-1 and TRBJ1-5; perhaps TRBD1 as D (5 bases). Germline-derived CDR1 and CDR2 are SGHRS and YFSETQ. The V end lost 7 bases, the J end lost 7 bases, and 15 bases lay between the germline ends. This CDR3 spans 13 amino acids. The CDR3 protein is CASRFREGQPQHF. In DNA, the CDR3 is TGCGCCAGCCGGTTCAGGGAGGGCCAGCCCCAGCATTTT. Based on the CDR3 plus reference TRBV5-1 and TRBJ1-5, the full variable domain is KAGVTQTPRYLIKTRGQQVTLSCSPISGHRSVSWYQQTPGQGLQFLFEYFSETQRNKGNFPGRFSGRQFSNSRSEMNVSTLELGDSALYLCASRFREGQPQHFGDGTRLSIL.

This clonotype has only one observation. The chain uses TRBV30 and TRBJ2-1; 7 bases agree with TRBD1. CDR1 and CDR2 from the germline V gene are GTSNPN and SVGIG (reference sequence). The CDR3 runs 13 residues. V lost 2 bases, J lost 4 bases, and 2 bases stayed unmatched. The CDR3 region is CAWSPRGYNEQFF. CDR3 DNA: TGTGCCTGGAGTCCCAGGGGGTACAATGAGCAGTTCTTC.

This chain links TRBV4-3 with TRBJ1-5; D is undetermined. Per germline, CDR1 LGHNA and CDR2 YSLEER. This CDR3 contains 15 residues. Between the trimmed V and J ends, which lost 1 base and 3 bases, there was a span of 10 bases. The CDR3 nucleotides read TGCGCCAGCAGCCAAGGTTTCGGGAACAATCAGCCCCAGCATTTT. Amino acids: CASSQGFGNNQPQHF.

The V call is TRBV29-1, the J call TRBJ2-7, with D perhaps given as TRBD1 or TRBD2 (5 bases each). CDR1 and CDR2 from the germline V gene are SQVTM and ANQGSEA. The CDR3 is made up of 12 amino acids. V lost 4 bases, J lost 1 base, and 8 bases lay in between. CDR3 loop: CSVAGTSYEQYF. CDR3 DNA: TGCAGCGTTGCTGGGACGTCCTACGAGCAGTACTTC.

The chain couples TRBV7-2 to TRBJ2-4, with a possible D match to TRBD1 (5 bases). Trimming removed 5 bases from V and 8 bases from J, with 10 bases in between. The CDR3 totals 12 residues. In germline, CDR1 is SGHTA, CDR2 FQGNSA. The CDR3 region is CASSPQGDIQYF. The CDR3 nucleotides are TGTGCCAGCAGCCCCCAAGGGGACATTCAGTACTTC.

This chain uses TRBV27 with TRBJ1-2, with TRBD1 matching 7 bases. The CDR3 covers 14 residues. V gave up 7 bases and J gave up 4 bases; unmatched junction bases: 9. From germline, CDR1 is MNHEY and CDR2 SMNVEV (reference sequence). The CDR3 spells CASMTGSNPYGYTF. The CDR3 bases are TGTGCCAGCATGACAGGGAGTAATCCCTATGGCTACACCTTC.

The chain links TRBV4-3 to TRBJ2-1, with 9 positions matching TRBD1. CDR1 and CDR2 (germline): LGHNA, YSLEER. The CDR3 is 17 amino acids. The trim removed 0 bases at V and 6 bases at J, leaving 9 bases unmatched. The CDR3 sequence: CASSQEPPGQGGNEQFF. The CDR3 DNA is TGCGCCAGCAGCCAAGAGCCCCCGGGACAGGGAGGCAATGAGCAGTTCTTC.

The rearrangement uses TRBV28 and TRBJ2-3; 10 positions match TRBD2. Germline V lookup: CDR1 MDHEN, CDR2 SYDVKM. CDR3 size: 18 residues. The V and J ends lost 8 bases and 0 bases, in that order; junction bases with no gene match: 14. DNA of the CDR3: TGTGCCAGCCCACCGGGGACTAGCGCCGGTAGTAGCACAGATACGCAGTATTTT. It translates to CASPPGTSAGSSTDTQYF.

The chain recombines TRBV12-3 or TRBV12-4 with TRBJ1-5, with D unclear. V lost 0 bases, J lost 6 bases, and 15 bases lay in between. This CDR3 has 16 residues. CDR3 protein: CASSLASSSMGQPQHF. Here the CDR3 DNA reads TGTGCCAGCAGTTTAGCGTCTAGCTCGATGGGTCAGCCCCAGCATTTT.

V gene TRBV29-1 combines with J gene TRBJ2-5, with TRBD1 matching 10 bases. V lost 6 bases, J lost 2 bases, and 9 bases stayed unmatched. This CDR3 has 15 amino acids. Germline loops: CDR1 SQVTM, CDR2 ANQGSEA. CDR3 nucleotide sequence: TGCAGCGTCCGGGACAGGGGTTTCGTACAAGAGACCCAGTACTTC. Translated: CSVRDRGFVQETQYF.

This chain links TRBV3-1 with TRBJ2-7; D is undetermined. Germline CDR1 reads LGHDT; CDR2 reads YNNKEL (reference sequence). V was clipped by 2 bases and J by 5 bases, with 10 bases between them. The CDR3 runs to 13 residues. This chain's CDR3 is CASSQWATDEQYF. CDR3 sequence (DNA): TGTGCCAGCAGCCAATGGGCCACGGACGAGCAGTACTTC.

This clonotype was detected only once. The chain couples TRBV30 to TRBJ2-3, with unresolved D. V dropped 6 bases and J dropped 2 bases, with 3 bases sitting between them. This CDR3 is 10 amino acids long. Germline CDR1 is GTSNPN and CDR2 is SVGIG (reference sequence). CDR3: CACYTDTQYF. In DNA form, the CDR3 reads TGTGCCTGCTACACAGATACGCAGTATTTT.

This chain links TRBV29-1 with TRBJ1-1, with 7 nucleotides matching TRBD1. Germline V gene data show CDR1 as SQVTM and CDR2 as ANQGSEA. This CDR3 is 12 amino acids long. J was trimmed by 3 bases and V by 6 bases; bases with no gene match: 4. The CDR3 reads CSVRGQYTEAFF. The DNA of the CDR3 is TGCAGCGTGAGGGGACAGTACACTGAAGCTTTCTTT. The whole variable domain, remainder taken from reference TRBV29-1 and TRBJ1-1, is SAVISQKPSRDICQRGTSLTIQCQVDSQVTMMFWYRQQPGQSLTLIATANQGSEATYESGFVIDKFPISRPNLTFSTLTVSNMSPEDSSIYLCSVRGQYTEAFFGQGTRLTVV.

CDR3 coding DNA: TGTGCCTGGAGTGCCAGGGGGCGCGGTATGAAGACCCAGTACTTC. This encodes CAWSARGRGMKTQYF. V is TRBV30 and J is TRBJ2-5, with TRBD1 identical over 8 bases. This CDR3 contains 15 residues. Germline CDR1 is GTSNPN and CDR2 is SVGIG (reference sequence). Trimming at V came to 1 base and at J to 6 bases, leaving 10 bases not matched to a gene.

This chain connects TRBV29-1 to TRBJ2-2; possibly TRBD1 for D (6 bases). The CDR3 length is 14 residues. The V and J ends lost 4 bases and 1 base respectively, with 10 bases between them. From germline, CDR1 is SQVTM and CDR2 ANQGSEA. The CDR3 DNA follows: TGCAGCGTTGCAGGGGAAGTGAACACCGGGGAGCTGTTTTTT. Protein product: CSVAGEVNTGELFF.

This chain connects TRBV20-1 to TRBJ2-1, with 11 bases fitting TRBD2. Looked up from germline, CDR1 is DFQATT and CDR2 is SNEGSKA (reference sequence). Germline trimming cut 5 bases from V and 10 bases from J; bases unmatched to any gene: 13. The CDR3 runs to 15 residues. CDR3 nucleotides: TGCAGTGCTCTATCCGGGACTAGCGGCCGCCGGGAGCAGTTCTTC. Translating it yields CSALSGTSGRREQFF.

The CDR3 nucleotides read TGCAGTGCCGCGACAATCACTAATGAAAAACTGTTTTTT. Amino acids: CSAATITNEKLFF. This chain joins TRBV20-1 and TRBJ1-4; D uncertain. Germline CDR1 and CDR2: DFQATT and SNEGSKA (reference sequence). The CDR3 is 13 amino acids. Trimming left V 6 bases short and J 2 bases short, with 10 bases between.

The CDR3 DNA reads TGTGCCAGCAGGCCAGGGGGCGCTAACTACGAGCAGTACTTC. Protein sequence: CASRPGGANYEQYF. V and J are TRBV28 and TRBJ2-7; 8 nucleotides agree with TRBD1. Losses at the gene ends were 6 bases for V and 3 bases for J; bases not matched to a gene: 7. Germline lookup yields CDR1 MDHEN and CDR2 SYDVKM. The CDR3 sequence is 14 residues long.

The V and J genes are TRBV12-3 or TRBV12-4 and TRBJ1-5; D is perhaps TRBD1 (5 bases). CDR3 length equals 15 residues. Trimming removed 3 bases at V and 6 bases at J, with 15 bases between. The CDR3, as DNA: TGTGCCAGCAGTTTGTGGGGGGTGACGGTTCAGCCCCAGCATTTT. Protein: CASSLWGVTVQPQHF.

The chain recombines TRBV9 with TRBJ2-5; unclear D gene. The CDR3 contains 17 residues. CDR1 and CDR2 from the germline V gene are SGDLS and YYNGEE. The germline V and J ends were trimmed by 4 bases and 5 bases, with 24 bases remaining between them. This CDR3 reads CASSRAGVGRNNETQYF. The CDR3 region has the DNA TGTGCCAGCAGCCGAGCTGGAGTCGGACGAAATAACGAGACCCAGTACTTC.

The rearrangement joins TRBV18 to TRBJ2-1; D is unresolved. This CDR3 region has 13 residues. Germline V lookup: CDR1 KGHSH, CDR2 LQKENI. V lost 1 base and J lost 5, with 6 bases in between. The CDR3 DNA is TGTGCCAGCTCACCACTACCCAACAATGAGCAGTTCTTC. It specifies CASSPLPNNEQFF. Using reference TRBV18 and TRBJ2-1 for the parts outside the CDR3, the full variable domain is NAGVMQNPRHLVRRRGQEARLRCSPMKGHSHVYWYRQLPEEGLKFMVYLQKENIIDESGMPKERFSAEFPKEGPSILRIQQVVRGDSAAYFCASSPLPNNEQFFGPGTRLTVL.

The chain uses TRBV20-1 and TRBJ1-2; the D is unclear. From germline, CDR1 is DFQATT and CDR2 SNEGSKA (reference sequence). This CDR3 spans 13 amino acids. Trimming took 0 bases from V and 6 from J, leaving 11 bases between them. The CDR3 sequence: CSARDLRADGYTF. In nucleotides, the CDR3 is TGCAGTGCTAGAGATCTTAGGGCAGATGGCTACACCTTC.

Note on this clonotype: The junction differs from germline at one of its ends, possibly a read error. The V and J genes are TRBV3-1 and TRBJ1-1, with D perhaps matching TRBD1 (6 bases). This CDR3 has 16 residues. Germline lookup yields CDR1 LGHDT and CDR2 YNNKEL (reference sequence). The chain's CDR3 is CTSRQGRLTGHTEAFF. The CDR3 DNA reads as TGTACCAGCAGGCAGGGGAGGTTAACAGGACACACTGAAGCTTTCTTT.

The CDR3 DNA reads as TGTGCCAGCAGCTCAAGCGGGGGGGGTTCTGGAAACACCATATATTTT. The encoded protein is CASSSSGGGSGNTIYF. V usage is TRBV7-9 and J usage is TRBJ1-3; perhaps TRBD1 as D (5 bases). Per germline, CDR1 SEHNR and CDR2 FQNEAQ (reference sequence). V lost 4 bases and J 1 base, leaving 14 bases between the germline ends. The CDR3 covers 16 residues. Looking up the rest from reference TRBV7-9 and TRBJ1-3 gives the full variable domain: DTGVSQNPRHKITKRGQNVTFRCDPISEHNRLYWYRQTLGQGPEFLTYFQNEAQLEKSRLLSDRFSAERPKGSFSTLEIQRTEQGDSAMYLCASSSSGGGSGNTIYFGEGSWLTVV.

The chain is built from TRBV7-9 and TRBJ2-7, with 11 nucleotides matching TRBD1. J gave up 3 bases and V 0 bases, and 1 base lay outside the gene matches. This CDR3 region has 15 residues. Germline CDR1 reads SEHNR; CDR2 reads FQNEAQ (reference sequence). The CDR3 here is CASSLAGTGGYEQYF. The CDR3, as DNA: TGTGCCAGCAGCTTAGCCGGGACAGGGGGCTACGAGCAGTACTTC.

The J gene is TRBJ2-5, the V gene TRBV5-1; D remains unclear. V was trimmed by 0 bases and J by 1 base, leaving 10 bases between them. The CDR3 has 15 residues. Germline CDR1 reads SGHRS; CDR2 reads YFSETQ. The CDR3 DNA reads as TGCGCCAGCAGCTTGGGGTACGGGCCCCAAGAGACCCAGTACTTC. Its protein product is CASSLGYGPQETQYF. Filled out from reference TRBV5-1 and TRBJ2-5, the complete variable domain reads KAGVTQTPRYLIKTRGQQVTLSCSPISGHRSVSWYQQTPGQGLQFLFEYFSETQRNKGNFPGRFSGRQFSNSRSEMNVSTLELGDSALYLCASSLGYGPQETQYFGPGTRLLVL.

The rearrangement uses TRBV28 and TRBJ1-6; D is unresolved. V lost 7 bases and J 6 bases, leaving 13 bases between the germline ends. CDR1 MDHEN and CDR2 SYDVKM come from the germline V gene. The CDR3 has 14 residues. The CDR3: CASIETRSNSPLHF. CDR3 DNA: TGTGCCAGCATTGAGACACGCTCTAATTCACCCCTCCACTTT. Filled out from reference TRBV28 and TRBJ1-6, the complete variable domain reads DVKVTQSSRYLVKRTGEKVFLECVQDMDHENMFWYRQDPGLGLRLIYFSYDVKMKEKGDIPEGYSVSREKKERFSLILESASTNQTSMYLCASIETRSNSPLHFGNGTRLTVT.

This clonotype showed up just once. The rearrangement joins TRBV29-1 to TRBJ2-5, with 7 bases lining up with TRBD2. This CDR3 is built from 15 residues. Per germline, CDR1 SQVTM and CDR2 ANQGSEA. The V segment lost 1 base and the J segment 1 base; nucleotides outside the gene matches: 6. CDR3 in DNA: TGCAGCGTTGAAGGCGGGCGGGGGATCCAAGAGACCCAGTACTTC. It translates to CSVEGGRGIQETQYF. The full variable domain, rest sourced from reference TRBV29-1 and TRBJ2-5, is SAVISQKPSRDICQRGTSLTIQCQVDSQVTMMFWYRQQPGQSLTLIATANQGSEATYESGFVIDKFPISRPNLTFSTLTVSNMSPEDSSIYLCSVEGGRGIQETQYFGPGTRLLVL.

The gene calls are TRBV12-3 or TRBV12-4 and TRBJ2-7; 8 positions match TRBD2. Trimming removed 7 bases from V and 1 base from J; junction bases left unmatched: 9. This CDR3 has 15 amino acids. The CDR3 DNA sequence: TGTGCCAGCACCGGGGGGGGGACGGTATCCTACGAGCAGTACTTC. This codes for CASTGGGTVSYEQYF.